The rows below give T cell receptor beta chains drawn from one sample of a study of radiotherapy plus CTLA-4 blockade in lung cancer. Here immunoSEQ multiplex PCR was the method, and the copy in TCRdb shows in-frame clones only, minus some. In the table there are over 75,000 clones, roughly four fifths of which are singletons. The specimen comprised peripheral blood, sampled from a patient treated with radiotherapy plus ipilimumab. Receptors were obtained from a human donor with non-small cell lung cancer who had stable disease on radiotherapy plus ipilimumab. CDR3s include the opening cysteine and the closing phenylalanine or tryptophan. Each record gives: D gene, J gene, V gene, clone size, CDR3 DNA, CDR3 protein. The D gene is left open where the match is weak. Size is omitted from some rows. Given values are once, few, many or a class for expanded clones.

>TRBD1|TRBJ1-1|TRBV5-1|.
TGCGCCAGCAGCTCGGGCGGGACAGCCACTTCGAACACTGAAGCTTTCTTT
CASSSGGTATSNTEAFF
>TRBD1|TRBJ2-5|TRBV9|.
TGTGCCAGCAGCGTAGGTAGAGGGGGCGGCGAGACCCAGTACTTC
CASSVGRGGGETQYF
>.|TRBJ2-5|TRBV19|.
TGTGGAGGCCTCGGAGAGACCCAGTACTTC
CGGLGETQYF
>TRBD2|TRBJ2-1|TRBV11-3|.
TGTGCCAGCAGCTCCGGACTAGCGGGGGGGAAATACAATGAGCAGTTCTTC
CASSSGLAGGKYNEQFF
>.|TRBJ2-4|TRBV30|.
TGTGCCTGGAACGGCCTGGGAAACATTCAGTACTTC
CAWNGLGNIQYF
>.|TRBJ2-2|TRBV7-9|.
TGTGCCAGCAGCTTAGTAGTTATCGGGGAGCTGTTTTTT
CASSLVVIGELFF
>.|TRBJ1-6|TRBV15|.
TGTGCCACCAGCCTTAGGCCAGGGGCAAATTCACCCCTCCACTTT
CATSLRPGANSPLHF
>.|TRBJ2-1|TRBV5-1|.
TGCGCCAGCCGCTACCTGGAGGATCTAAATGACGGGCAGTTCTTC
CASRYLEDLNDGQFF
>TRBD2|TRBJ2-7|TRBV5-1|.
TGCGCCAGCAGCTTGGGGTTGGGACTAGCGGGGTACGAGCAGTACTTC
CASSLGLGLAGYEQYF
>.|TRBJ1-2|TRBV18|.
TGTGCCAGCTCACCAATTTCGCCAGGGGACCGCCCGGCGGGCTACACCTTC
CASSPISPGDRPAGYTF
>.|TRBJ1-3|TRBV29-1|.
TGCAGCGTTGGCGCTTCCTCTGGAAACACCATATATTTT
CSVGASSGNTIYF
>TRBD2|TRBJ2-7|TRBV6-6|.
TGTGCCAGCAGCCGGACTAGCGGGGGAAACTCCTACGAGCAGTACTTC
CASSRTSGGNSYEQYF
>TRBD2|TRBJ2-6|TRBV2|.
TGTGCCAGCAGTGACAGTCCGGGACTAGCGGGCTCTGGGGCCAACGTCCTGACTTTC
CASSDSPGLAGSGANVLTF
>TRBD2|TRBJ2-1|TRBV9|.
TGTGCCAGCACGGTGGAGCGGGGAGAGGAGCAGTTCTTC
CASTVERGEEQFF
>TRBD1|TRBJ1-2|TRBV7-2|.
TGTGCCAGCAGCACGACAGGGGGCGGGTATGGCTACACCTTC
CASSTTGGGYGYTF
>TRBD2|TRBJ2-2|TRBV6-5|.
TGTGCCAGCAATGGACTAGCGGGGGCCGGGGAGCTGTTTTTT
CASNGLAGAGELFF
>.|TRBJ1-4|TRBV5-4|.
TGTGCCAGCAGCGCCCAAATGAAAGGGAAGGGCGGCGAACTGTTTTTT
CASSAQMKGKGGELFF
>TRBD1|TRBJ1-2|TRBV11-2|few
TGTGCCAGCAGCGTATCGGGACAGGGGACGGGCTACACCTTC
CASSVSGQGTGYTF
>TRBD2|TRBJ2-3|TRBV27|.
TGTGCCAGCAGCCTTCTCGGGGGGGGCACAGATACGCAGTATTTT
CASSLLGGGTDTQYF
>.|TRBJ1-2|TRBV6-4|.
TGTGCCAGCAGAATCGAAGCTAACTATGGCTACACCTTC
CASRIEANYGYTF
>TRBD2|TRBJ2-1|TRBV11-1|once
TGTGCCAGCAGCTTAGTAGGCCCGGAGCGGGGGGGCCGCGAGCAGTTCTTC
CASSLVGPERGGREQFF
>.|TRBJ2-1|TRBV7-6|.
TGTGCCAGCAGCTCCACCGTCAATGAGCAGTTCTTC
CASSSTVNEQFF
>.|TRBJ1-3|TRBV29-1|.
TGCAGCGTTGATGGGGGGCCGGGATCCTCTAGAAACACCATATATTTT
CSVDGGPGSSRNTIYF
>.|TRBJ2-5|TRBV11-2|.
TGTGCCAGCAGCCCCCGACCCGGGAACCAAGAGACCCAGTACTTC
CASSPRPGNQETQYF
>.|TRBJ2-1|TRBV6-6|once
TGTGCCAGCAGTTACGATAATGGCAATGAGCAGTTCTTC
CASSYDNGNEQFF
>TRBD2|TRBJ2-1|TRBV9|.
TGTGCCAGCAGCACGACTAGCGGGGCGACTAACTACAATGAGCAGTTCTTC
CASSTTSGATNYNEQFF
>.|TRBJ1-2|TRBV30|.
TGTGCCTGGAACGGACCATCTAACTATGGCTACACCTTC
CAWNGPSNYGYTF
>.|TRBJ1-5|TRBV28|.
TGTGCCAGTCTTCGCCGGGCAGGGGATTATAGCAATCGGCCCCAGCATTTT
CASLRRAGDYSNRPQHF
>TRBD2|TRBJ2-3|TRBV2|.
TGTGCCAGCTACTCTAGCGGGGGGGCGACAGATACGCAGTATTTT
CASYSSGGATDTQYF
>TRBD1|TRBJ1-6|TRBV2|.
TGTGCCAGCAGTGAAGGGACAGGCGGTCACTATAATTCACCCCTCCACTTT
CASSEGTGGHYNSPLHF
>.|TRBJ1-5|TRBV5-1|.
TGCGCCAGCAGCTTGGATGGTCAGCGCAATCAGCCCCAGCATTTT
CASSLDGQRNQPQHF
>.|TRBJ2-3|TRBV2|.
TGTGCCAGCAGGCTAGGACAGGGCCGGGGGGCAAAGCAGTATTTT
CASRLGQGRGAKQYF
>.|TRBJ2-7|TRBV9|.
TGTGCCAGCAGCGTAGGAAGTAGCTCCTACGAGCAGTACTTC
CASSVGSSSYEQYF
>.|TRBJ1-5|TRBV27|.
TGTGCCAGCAGTTTACTCGGTCAGCCCCAGCATTTT
CASSLLGQPQHF
>.|TRBJ1-2|TRBV19|.
TGTGCCAGTAGTATCGACGGGAACTATGGCTACACCTTC
CASSIDGNYGYTF
>.|TRBJ1-5|TRBV28|.
TGTGCCAGCAGTTTCACCTACGAGGTTCGTCATCAGCCCCAGCATTTT
CASSFTYEVRHQPQHF
>.|TRBJ2-7|TRBV7-8|.
TGTGCCAGCAGCGAATCGGTTATACCTGAGCAGTACTTC
CASSESVIPEQYF
>TRBD2|TRBJ2-3|TRBV9|.
TGTGCCAGCAGCGTAGGAGTAGCGGGGGGTACAGATACGCAGTATTTT
CASSVGVAGGTDTQYF
>TRBD1|TRBJ1-5|TRBV4-1|.
TGCGCCAGCAGCCAAGGGGAGGGAGGGGGCAAGCCCCAGCATTTT
CASSQGEGGGKPQHF
>.|TRBJ2-7|TRBV9|.
TGTGCCAGCAGCGCCTCCGGACGGAGCTCCTACGAGCAGTACTTC
CASSASGRSSYEQYF
>.|TRBJ2-7|TRBV5-8|.
TGTGCCAGCAGCCTCGTTGGACGGACCTTCTACGAGCAGTACTTC
CASSLVGRTFYEQYF
>.|TRBJ1-2|TRBV5-8|.
TGTGCCAGCAGCGCGGGGCCTCAATTCCGGAACTATGGCTACACCTTC
CASSAGPQFRNYGYTF
>.|TRBJ1-2|TRBV28|few
TGTGCCAGCAGGGGGTCTAACTATGGCTACACCTTC
CASRGSNYGYTF
>.|TRBJ2-5|TRBV5-4|.
TGTGCCAGCAGCTTGCTCGGTGGAGAGACCCAGTACTTC
CASSLLGGETQYF
>.|TRBJ2-3|TRBV5-1|.
TGCGCCAGCAGCTTGGGGCGACTGGGCACAGATACGCAGTATTTT
CASSLGRLGTDTQYF
>.|TRBJ2-3|TRBV10-2|.
TGCGCCAGCAGTGAGTCGCAGGGAGGCTTGAGCACAGATACGCAGTATTTT
CASSESQGGLSTDTQYF
>TRBD1|TRBJ1-2|TRBV7-9|.
TGTGCCAGCAGCGAGGGACAGGGATTTGGTGGCTACACCTTC
CASSEGQGFGGYTF
>TRBD2|TRBJ2-1|TRBV20-1|.
TGCAGTGCCCTAGCGGACAATGAGCAGTTCTTC
CSALADNEQFF
>TRBD2|TRBJ2-3|TRBV11-2|.
TGTGCCACCTCCCAGGGACTAGTCGGGCCCACAGATACGCAGTATTTT
CATSQGLVGPTDTQYF
>.|TRBJ2-5|TRBV7-2|.
TGTGCCAGCAGCTATGGACGGGCAACGGAGACCCAGTACTTC
CASSYGRATETQYF
>TRBD1|TRBJ1-2|TRBV5-4|.
TGTGCCAGCAGCTTGGAACAGGGGGCTGGAGGCTACACCTTC
CASSLEQGAGGYTF
>TRBD2|TRBJ2-7|TRBV27|.
TGTGCCAGCAGTTCCCCGACTAGCGGCTCCTACGAGCAGTACTTC
CASSSPTSGSYEQYF
>TRBD1|TRBJ2-1|TRBV28|.
TGTGCCAGCAGTACCGACAGGGGTCGGCACAATGAGCAGTTCTTC
CASSTDRGRHNEQFF
>.|TRBJ2-4|TRBV2|.
TGTGCCAGCACCCGCCCCCGGCAGGTGAACATTCAGTACTTC
CASTRPRQVNIQYF
>TRBD1|TRBJ2-4|TRBV5-1|.
TGCGCCAGCAGCCCTTTTAGACAGGGGGTTAGCAAAAACATTCAGTACTTC
CASSPFRQGVSKNIQYF
>.|TRBJ1-1|TRBV5-1|.
TGCGCCAGCAGCCGGACCGGGAATTCTAACACTGAAGCTTTCTTT
CASSRTGNSNTEAFF
>.|TRBJ1-1|TRBV30|.
TGTGCCTGGCAAGCAGGGGCAACTGAAGCTTTCTTT
CAWQAGATEAFF
>.|TRBJ1-1|TRBV5-6|.
TGTGCCAGCAGCCCCACGGGACGGATCACTGAAGCTTTCTTT
CASSPTGRITEAFF
>TRBD2|TRBJ2-7|TRBV7-2|.
TGTGCCAGCAGCTTAGATGGGGGAGGGGTTACCTACGAGCAGTACTTC
CASSLDGGGVTYEQYF
>.|TRBJ1-3|TRBV2|.
TGTGCCAGCAGGTCACCGGGCGAATCGAGCGACACCATATATTTT
CASRSPGESSDTIYF